These 26 T cell receptor beta chains originate from one sample sequenced in a study of PD-1 blockade in classical Hodgkin lymphoma (dated by TCRdb to 2020 to 2022). Library preparation used the immunoSEQ multiplex PCR assay. TCRdb provides this immuneACCESS table in a form limited to in-frame rearrangements. Some clones are lacking; in checked studies, under half of them reflect an unresolved V gene, and why the rest are absent is not known. A total of around 36,000 clones appear in this sample, 75% to 90% of them only once. 8.5% to 10% of the sample comes from the top ten. Explained via the paper, the time point label denotes: cycle 1 day 1 (C1D1), immediately before nivolumab initiation. All trial patients had relapsed after autologous stem cell transplantation, with cohorts A, B and C differing in prior brentuximab vedotin exposure. This specimen consisted of peripheral blood mononuclear cells (PBMCs), obtained at baseline. These receptors came from a human donor with classical Hodgkin lymphoma.

The V call is TRBV5-1, the J call TRBJ2-1, with 9 nucleotides matching TRBD2. Trimming took 4 bases from V and 8 from J; bases not matched to a gene: 13. The CDR3 contains 16 residues. CDR1 and CDR2 from the germline V gene are SGHRS and YFSETQ. This chain's CDR3 is CASSRTSGWGPHEQFF. The CDR3 DNA follows: TGCGCCAGCAGCAGAACTAGCGGGTGGGGGCCCCATGAGCAGTTCTTC.

The chain carries TRBV2 and TRBJ2-2; D possibly corresponds to TRBD2 (6 bases). CDR1 SNHLY and CDR2 FYNNEI come from the germline V gene. V was cut by 3 bases and J by 6 bases, with 14 bases left in between. The CDR3 length is 15 residues. In DNA form, the CDR3 reads TGTGCCAGCAGTGAGGGGACTGGGGGAGCCGGGGAGCTGTTTTTT. This codes for CASSEGTGGAGELFF.

The CDR3 DNA reads TGTGCCAGCACGATCCGGGACAGGGCGAGTCAGCCCCAGCATTTT. Protein product: CASTIRDRASQPQHF. This rearrangement joins TRBV6-1 to TRBJ1-5, with TRBD1 matching 9 bases. The CDR3 totals 15 residues. J lost 6 bases, V lost 7 bases, and 10 bases had no gene match. Looked up from germline, CDR1 is MNHNS and CDR2 is SASEGT.

The gene calls are TRBV6-1 and TRBJ1-3; TRBD1 matches at 7 bases. CDR1 and CDR2 (germline): MNHNS, SASEGT. CDR3 size: 15 residues. Trimming at V came to 4 bases and at J to 0 bases, leaving 3 bases not matched to a gene. The CDR3 reads CASSGRDSSGNTIYF. DNA of the CDR3: TGTGCCAGCAGTGGACGGGACAGCTCTGGAAACACCATATATTTT.

The rearrangement joins TRBV5-1 to TRBJ1-5; D might be TRBD1 (5 bases). The V end was cut by 4 bases, the J end by 3 bases, with 11 bases between. This CDR3 spans 14 amino acids. Germline V gene sequence: CDR1 SGHRS, CDR2 YFSETQ. CDR3 nucleotide sequence: TGCGCCAGCAGCCCGGGACCGATCAATCAGCCCCAGCATTTT. Translation: CASSPGPINQPQHF.

The chain couples TRBV19 to TRBJ2-5; 9 bases align to TRBD1. The CDR3 totals 15 residues. Germline V gives CDR1 LNHDA, CDR2 SQIVND (reference sequence). With 2 bases clipped from V and 5 bases from J, the junction kept 6 bases outside the gene matches. For the CDR3, the DNA is TGTGCCAGTAGTATACCGGGACAGGGTGAGGAGACCCAGTACTTC. This codes for CASSIPGQGEETQYF.

The chain uses TRBV13 and TRBJ2-7; the D is unclear. Germline loops: CDR1 PRHDT, CDR2 FYEKMQ (reference sequence). There are 17 residues in the CDR3. Trimming took off 3 bases at V and 0 bases at J, with 18 bases between the two ends. The CDR3 region has the DNA TGTGCCAGCAGCTTGCTCCGCAATGACGGAAGCTCCTACGAGCAGTACTTC. The encoded protein is CASSLLRNDGSSYEQYF. Using reference TRBV13 and TRBJ2-7 for the parts outside the CDR3, the full variable domain is AAGVIQSPRHLIKEKRETATLKCYPIPRHDTVYWYQQGPGQDPQFLISFYEKMQSDKGSIPDRFSAQQFSDYHSELNMSSLELGDSALYFCASSLLRNDGSSYEQYFGPGTRLTVT.

The chain joins TRBV6-6 to TRBJ1-1; D is ambiguous. The germline V and J ends were trimmed by 2 bases and 11 bases, with 9 bases remaining between them. Looked up from germline, CDR1 is MNHNY and CDR2 is SVGAGI (reference sequence). The CDR3 has 11 residues. The CDR3: CASSYGPGAFF. The CDR3 nucleotides read TGTGCCAGCAGTTACGGCCCGGGGGCTTTCTTT.

The CDR3 region is CASSPNNSPLHF. The DNA for the CDR3 is TGTGCCAGCAGCCCTAATAATTCACCCCTCCACTTT. The chain employs TRBV7-8 and TRBJ1-6; D gene unclear. Germline V gene sequence: CDR1 SGHVS, CDR2 FQNEAQ. The CDR3 consists of 12 residues. V lost 5 bases to trimming and J lost 5 bases, with 4 bases between them. Supplemented by reference TRBV7-8 and TRBJ1-6, the full variable domain reads GAGVSQSPRYKVAKRGQDVALRCDPISGHVSLFWYQQALGQGPEFLTYFQNEAQLDKSGLPSDRFFAERPEGSVSTLKIQRTQQEDSAVYLCASSPNNSPLHFGNGTRLTVT.

This clone has just a few counts. CDR3 nucleotides: TGTGCCAGCAGTTTATTTGCCCAAGAGACCCAGTACTTC. As protein: CASSLFAQETQYF. The chain combines TRBV28 with TRBJ2-5; D call uncertain. This CDR3 is 13 amino acids long. V shed 1 base and J shed 1 base, with 4 bases lying between them. CDR1 is MDHEN and CDR2 is SYDVKM in the germline V gene.

The rearrangement uses TRBV16 and TRBJ1-3; TRBD1 matches at 10 bases. Germline V lookup: CDR1 KGHSY, CDR2 FQNENV. Trimming removed 0 bases from V and 1 base from J; junction bases left unmatched: 6. The CDR3 has 18 amino acids. The CDR3, as DNA: TGTGCCAGCAGCCAATCCATCCGACAGGGGGCTTCTGGAAACACCATATATTTT. Its translation: CASSQSIRQGASGNTIYF.

J is TRBJ2-2 and V is TRBV4-1; the match to TRBD1 covers 8 bases. Unmatched junction bases numbered 0, after V lost 3 bases and J lost 3 bases. Germline CDR1 MGHRA, CDR2 YSYEKL. The length of the CDR3 is 14 residues. The CDR3 sequence: CASSQDRDTGELFF. CDR3 DNA: TGCGCCAGCAGCCAGGACAGGGACACCGGGGAGCTGTTTTTT.

This chain connects TRBV7-3 to TRBJ1-4; no clear D gene. The ends were cut back, 6 bases at V and 8 bases at J, with 7 bases in the middle. Germline CDR1 reads SGHTA; CDR2 reads FQGTGA. This CDR3 region has 11 residues. CDR3 in amino acids: CASSLKEKLFF. As DNA, the CDR3 is TGTGCCAGCAGTCTGAAGGAAAAACTGTTTTTT. Full variable domain (missing parts from reference TRBV7-3 and TRBJ1-4): GAGVSQTPSNKVTEKGKYVELRCDPISGHTALYWYRQSLGQGPEFLIYFQGTGAADDSGLPNDRFFAVRPEGSVSTLKIQRTERGDSAVYLCASSLKEKLFFGSGTQLSVL.

The chain uses TRBV27 and TRBJ1-6; a possible D gene is TRBD1 (5 bases). This CDR3 contains 14 residues. CDR1 and CDR2 (germline): MNHEY, SMNVEV (reference sequence). Trimming removed 7 bases from V and 6 bases from J, with 13 bases in between. The CDR3 region is CASMMGRINSPLHF. CDR3 DNA: TGTGCCAGCATGATGGGACGGATTAATTCACCCCTCCACTTT.

The CDR3 nucleotides read TGTGCCAGCAGTGAAAACACTAATCAGCCCCAGCATTTT. Encoded protein: CASSENTNQPQHF. The rearrangement links TRBV6-1 to TRBJ1-5; D is uncertain. Germline CDR1 MNHNS, CDR2 SASEGT. The V end was cut by 2 bases, the J end by 4 bases, with 6 bases between. The CDR3 consists of 13 residues.

The chain has TRBV19 and TRBJ2-7; 9 nucleotides agree with TRBD2. The CDR3 has 17 amino acids. Germline CDR1 is LNHDA and CDR2 is SQIVND (reference sequence). The J segment lost 7 bases and the V segment lost 0 bases, leaving 13 bases of the junction unmatched. DNA of the CDR3: TGTGCCAGTAGTATAGATCACCTTAGCGGGAGTCTCGAAGAGCAGTACTTC. Translating gives CASSIDHLSGSLEEQYF.

The chain is built from TRBV10-3 and TRBJ2-2; D not resolved. The V end was cut by 7 bases, the J end by 3 bases, with 12 bases between. Germline V gene sequence: CDR1 ENHRY, CDR2 SYGVKD. This CDR3 region has 14 residues. The CDR3 here is CAIKGGAYTGELFF. CDR3 in DNA: TGTGCCATCAAGGGCGGAGCGTACACCGGGGAGCTGTTTTTT.

The chain combines TRBV18 with TRBJ2-1; the D gene is possibly TRBD1 (5 bases). CDR3 length: 14 amino acids. The germline V gene encodes CDR1 KGHSH and CDR2 LQKENI. V gave up 4 bases and J gave up 6 bases, with 13 bases separating them. CDR3 region: CASSLAGGANEQFF. The CDR3 nucleotides are TGTGCCAGCTCACTTGCCGGTGGGGCCAATGAGCAGTTCTTC. The full variable domain, completed using reference TRBV18 and TRBJ2-1, is NAGVMQNPRHLVRRRGQEARLRCSPMKGHSHVYWYRQLPEEGLKFMVYLQKENIIDESGMPKERFSAEFPKEGPSILRIQQVVRGDSAAYFCASSLAGGANEQFFGPGTRLTVL.

The sample holds a few counts of this clone. V is TRBV28 and J is TRBJ1-4; the match to TRBD1 covers 9 bases. In germline, CDR1 is MDHEN, CDR2 SYDVKM. J was trimmed by 8 bases and V by 5 bases; bases with no gene match: 15. The CDR3 runs 17 residues. The CDR3 is CASSRTWPGQGWEKLFF. For the CDR3, the DNA is TGTGCCAGCAGTCGCACCTGGCCGGGACAGGGTTGGGAAAAACTGTTTTTT.

The genes are TRBV2 and TRBJ2-7, with TRBD1 as a possible D gene (5 bases). Germline V gene lookup returns CDR1 SNHLY and CDR2 FYNNEI. V was cut by 7 bases and J by 2 bases, with 18 bases left in between. CDR3 size: 15 residues. CDR3 sequence reads: CASKPGRALTYEQYF. The DNA for the CDR3 is TGTGCCAGCAAGCCGGGCAGGGCTCTAACCTACGAGCAGTACTTC.

This rearrangement joins TRBV2 to TRBJ1-2; D remains ambiguous. This CDR3 has 16 residues. Trimming stripped 2 bases from V and 14 bases from J, with 27 bases between. Per germline, CDR1 SNHLY and CDR2 FYNNEI. CDR3 loop: CASSEKEGGGPRVGTF. The CDR3 DNA reads as TGTGCCAGCAGTGAAAAAGAGGGCGGAGGGCCACGGGTGGGGACCTTC.

The chain links TRBV11-1 to TRBJ2-3; the D call may be TRBD1 or TRBD2 (6 bases each). Germline loops: CDR1 SGHAT, CDR2 FQDESV (reference sequence). Trimming shortened V by 1 base and J by 0 bases, and 11 bases separated the two germline ends. The CDR3 extends over 16 amino acids. The CDR3 DNA is TGTGCCAGCAGCTTAGGCTGGGGGGCTAGCACAGATACGCAGTATTTT. Its translation: CASSLGWGASTDTQYF.

The rearrangement links TRBV5-1 to TRBJ1-1; 8 bases line up with TRBD1. The CDR3 has 15 amino acids. J lost 4 bases, V lost 4 bases, and 9 bases had no gene match. The germline V gene has CDR1 SGHRS and CDR2 YFSETQ. The CDR3 is CASSRTGGVRTEAFF. In DNA form, the CDR3 reads TGCGCCAGCAGCCGCACAGGGGGAGTGCGCACTGAAGCTTTCTTT. Full variable domain (rest looked up from reference TRBV5-1 and TRBJ1-1): KAGVTQTPRYLIKTRGQQVTLSCSPISGHRSVSWYQQTPGQGLQFLFEYFSETQRNKGNFPGRFSGRQFSNSRSEMNVSTLELGDSALYLCASSRTGGVRTEAFFGQGTRLTVV.

The V call is TRBV7-3, the J call TRBJ2-7; 7 bases align to TRBD1. The V segment lost 5 bases and the J segment 2 bases; nucleotides outside the gene matches: 3. CDR1 is SGHTA, CDR2 FQGTGA, per germline. The CDR3 runs 13 residues. CDR3 coding DNA: TGTGCCAGCAGCCGGGGACAGACCTACGAGCAGTACTTC. Its protein is CASSRGQTYEQYF.

The chain uses TRBV27 and TRBJ2-1; D is ambiguous. This CDR3 has 16 residues. Trimming stripped 6 bases from V and 0 bases from J, with 15 bases between. The V gene's germline CDR1 is MNHEY and CDR2 SMNVEV (reference sequence). The CDR3, as DNA: TGTGCCAGCAGCTTACGGACGATAAACTCCTACAATGAGCAGTTCTTC. Residues: CASSLRTINSYNEQFF.

This clone was seen once. The J gene is TRBJ2-1, the V gene TRBV4-2; tentatively, D is TRBD2 (6 bases). V lost 2 bases and J lost 5, with 13 bases in between. The CDR3 runs 15 residues. Germline-derived CDR1 and CDR2 are LGHNA and YNFKEQ. The CDR3 loop is CASSQRGLLNNEQFF. CDR3 bases: TGTGCCAGCAGCCAAAGGGGACTGCTGAACAATGAGCAGTTCTTC.